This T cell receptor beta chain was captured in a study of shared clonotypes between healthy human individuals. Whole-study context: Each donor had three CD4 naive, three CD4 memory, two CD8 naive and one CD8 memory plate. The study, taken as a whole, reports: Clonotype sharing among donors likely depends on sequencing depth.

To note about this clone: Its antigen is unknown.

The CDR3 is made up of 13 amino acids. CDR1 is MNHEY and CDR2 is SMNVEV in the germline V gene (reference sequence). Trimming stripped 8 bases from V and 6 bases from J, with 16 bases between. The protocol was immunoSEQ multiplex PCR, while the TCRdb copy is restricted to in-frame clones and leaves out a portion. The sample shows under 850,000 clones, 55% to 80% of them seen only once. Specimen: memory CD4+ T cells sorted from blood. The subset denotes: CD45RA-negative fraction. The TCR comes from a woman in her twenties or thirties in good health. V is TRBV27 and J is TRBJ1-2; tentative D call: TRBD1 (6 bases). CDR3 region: CASFGQKGHGYTF. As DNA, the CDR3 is TGTGCCAGCTTTGGACAGAAAGGGCATGGCTACACCTTC.